This T cell receptor beta chain was sequenced during a study of T cells in localized non-small cell lung cancer. This CDR3 contains 11 residues. V lost 2 bases, J lost 4 bases, and 2 bases lay in between. The V gene's germline CDR1 is SGHTA and CDR2 FQGNSA. Method: immunoSEQ multiplex PCR; TCRdb's copy keeps in-frame clones and lacks some. Of about 62,000 clones listed, roughly four fifths are singletons. This clone was found once. The clonotype was recovered from a man between 40 and 69 years old with stage II lung adenocarcinoma. V and J are TRBV7-2 and TRBJ2-5; D is uncertain. Material: PBMCs, obtained before any cancer treatment. CDR3 protein: CASSLLETQYF. CDR3 DNA: TGTGCCAGCAGCTTATTAGAGACCCAGTACTTC.